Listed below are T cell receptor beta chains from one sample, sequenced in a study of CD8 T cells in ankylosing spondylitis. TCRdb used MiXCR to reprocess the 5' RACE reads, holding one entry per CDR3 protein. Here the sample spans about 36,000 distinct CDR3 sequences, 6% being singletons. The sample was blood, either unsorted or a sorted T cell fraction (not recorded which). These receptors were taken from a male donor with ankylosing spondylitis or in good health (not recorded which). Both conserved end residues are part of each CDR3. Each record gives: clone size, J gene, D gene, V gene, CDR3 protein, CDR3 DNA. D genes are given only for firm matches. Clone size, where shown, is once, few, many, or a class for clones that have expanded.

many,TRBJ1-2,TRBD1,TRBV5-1,CASSEGQGYGYTF,TGCGCCAGCAGCGAAGGACAGGGCTATGGCTACACCTTC
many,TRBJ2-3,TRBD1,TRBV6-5,CASSYSSDRVLLTDTQYF,TGTGCCAGCAGTTACTCGTCGGACAGGGTTTTATTAACAGATACGCAGTATTTT
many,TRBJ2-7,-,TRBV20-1,CSATVLSGFQTYEQYF,TGCAGTGCCACCGTCCTTAGCGGATTTCAAACCTACGAGCAGTACTTC
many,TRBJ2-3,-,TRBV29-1,CSVSRSPTDTQYF,TGCAGCGTTTCTAGGTCACCCACAGATACGCAGTATTTT
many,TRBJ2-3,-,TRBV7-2,CASSRRGATDTQYF,TGTGCCAGCAGTAGGAGGGGGGCAACAGATACGCAGTATTTT
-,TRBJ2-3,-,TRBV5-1,CASSLTGAQWDKKYF,TGCGCCAGCAGCTTGACGGGAGCCCAGTGGGATAAGAAGTATTTT
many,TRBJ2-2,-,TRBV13,CASSPRTTANTGELFF,TGTGCCAGCAGCCCGAGGACCACAGCGAACACCGGGGAGCTGTTTTTT
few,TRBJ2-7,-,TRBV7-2,CASSAAGAYEQYF,TGTGCCAGCAGCGCCGCAGGGGCCTACGAGCAGTACTTC
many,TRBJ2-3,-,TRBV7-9,CASSSLGRPGYTDTQYF,TGTGCCAGCAGCTCCCTCGGGCGGCCCGGGTATACGGATACGCAGTATTTT
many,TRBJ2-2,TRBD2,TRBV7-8,CASRPRALSGERELFF,TGTGCCAGCAGACCCCGGGCCCTGAGCGGGGAACGGGAGCTGTTTTTT
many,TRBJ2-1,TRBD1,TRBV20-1,CSVTPGTGHNEQFF,TGCAGCGTTACCCCGGGGACAGGGCACAATGAGCAGTTCTTC